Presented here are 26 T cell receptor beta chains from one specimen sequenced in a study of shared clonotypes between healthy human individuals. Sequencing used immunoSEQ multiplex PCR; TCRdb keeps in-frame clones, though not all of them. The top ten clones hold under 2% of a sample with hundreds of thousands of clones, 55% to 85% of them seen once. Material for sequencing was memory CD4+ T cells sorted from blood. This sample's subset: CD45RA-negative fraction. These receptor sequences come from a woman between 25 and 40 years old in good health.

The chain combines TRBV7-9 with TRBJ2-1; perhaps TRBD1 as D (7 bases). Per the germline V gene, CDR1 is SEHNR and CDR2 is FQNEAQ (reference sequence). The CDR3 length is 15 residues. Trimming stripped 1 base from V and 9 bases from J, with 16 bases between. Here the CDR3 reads CASSLDGLQGSEQFF. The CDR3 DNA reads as TGTGCCAGCAGCTTAGATGGACTACAGGGGAGTGAGCAGTTCTTC.

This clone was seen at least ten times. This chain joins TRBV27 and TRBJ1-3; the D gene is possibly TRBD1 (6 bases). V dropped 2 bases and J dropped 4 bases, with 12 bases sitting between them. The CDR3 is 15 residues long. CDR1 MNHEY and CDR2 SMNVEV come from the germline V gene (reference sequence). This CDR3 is CASSLVLGAGNTIYF. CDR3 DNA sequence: TGTGCCAGCAGTTTAGTCTTGGGGGCCGGAAACACCATATATTTT.

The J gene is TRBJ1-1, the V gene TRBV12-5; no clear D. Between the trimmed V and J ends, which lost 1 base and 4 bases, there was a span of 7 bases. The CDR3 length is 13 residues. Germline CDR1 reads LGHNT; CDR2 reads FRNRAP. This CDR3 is CASGLEGGTEAFF. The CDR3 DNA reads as TGTGCTAGTGGTTTGGAAGGTGGCACTGAAGCTTTCTTT.

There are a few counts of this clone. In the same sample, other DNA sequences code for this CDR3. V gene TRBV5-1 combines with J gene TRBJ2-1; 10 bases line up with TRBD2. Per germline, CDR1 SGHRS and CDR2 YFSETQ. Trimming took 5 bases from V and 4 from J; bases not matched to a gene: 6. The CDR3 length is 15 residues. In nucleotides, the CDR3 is TGCGCCAGCAGTAAGTCTAGCGGGGGTTACAATGAGCAGTTCTTC. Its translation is CASSKSSGGYNEQFF.

CDR3 residues: CATTGLYGYTF. CDR3 DNA sequence: TGTGCCACGACAGGGCTCTATGGCTACACCTTC. The V gene is TRBV19, the J gene TRBJ1-2, with 7 positions matching TRBD1. CDR1 and CDR2 from the germline V gene are LNHDA and SQIVND (reference sequence). CDR3 length: 11 amino acids. After removal of 10 bases from V and 4 bases from J, the junction contained 3 bases not matched to a gene. Based on the CDR3 plus reference TRBV19 and TRBJ1-2, the full variable domain is DGGITQSPKYLFRKEGQNVTLSCEQNLNHDAMYWYRQDPGQGLRLIYYSQIVNDFQKGDIAEGYSVSREKKESFPLTVTSAQKNPTAFYLCATTGLYGYTFGSGTRLTVV.

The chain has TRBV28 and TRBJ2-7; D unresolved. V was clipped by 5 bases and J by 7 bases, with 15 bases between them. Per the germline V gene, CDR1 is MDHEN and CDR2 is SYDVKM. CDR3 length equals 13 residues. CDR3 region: CASSQQGSVEQYF. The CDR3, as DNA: TGTGCCAGCAGTCAACAAGGATCGGTGGAGCAGTACTTC.

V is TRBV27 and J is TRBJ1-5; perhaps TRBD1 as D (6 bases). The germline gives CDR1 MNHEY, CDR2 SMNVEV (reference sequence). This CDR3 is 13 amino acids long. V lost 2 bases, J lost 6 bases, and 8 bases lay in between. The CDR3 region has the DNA TGTGCCAGCAGTTTACAGGGGCGTCAGCCCCAGCATTTT. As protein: CASSLQGRQPQHF.

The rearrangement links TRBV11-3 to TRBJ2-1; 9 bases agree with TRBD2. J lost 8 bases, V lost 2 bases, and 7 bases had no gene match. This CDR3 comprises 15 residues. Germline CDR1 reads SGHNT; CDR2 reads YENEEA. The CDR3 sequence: CASSLRLAGMDEQFF. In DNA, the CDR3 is TGTGCCAGCAGCTTAAGGCTAGCGGGAATGGATGAGCAGTTCTTC.

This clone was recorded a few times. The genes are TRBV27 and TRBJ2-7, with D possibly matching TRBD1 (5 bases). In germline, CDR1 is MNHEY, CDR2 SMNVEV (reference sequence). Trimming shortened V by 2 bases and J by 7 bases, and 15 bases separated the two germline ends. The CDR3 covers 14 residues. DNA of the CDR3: TGTGCCAGCAGTTTAATTGCAGGGCTGAAAGAGCAGTACTTC. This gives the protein CASSLIAGLKEQYF.

The CDR3 protein is CASSLVAGFTNEQFF. The CDR3 DNA is TGTGCCAGCAGCTTAGTTGCGGGATTCACCAATGAGCAGTTCTTC. This chain links TRBV11-1 with TRBJ2-1; weak D call: TRBD2 (6 bases). Germline V gene sequence: CDR1 SGHAT, CDR2 FQDESV (reference sequence). V shed 1 base and J shed 6 bases, with 13 bases lying between them. This CDR3 spans 15 amino acids.

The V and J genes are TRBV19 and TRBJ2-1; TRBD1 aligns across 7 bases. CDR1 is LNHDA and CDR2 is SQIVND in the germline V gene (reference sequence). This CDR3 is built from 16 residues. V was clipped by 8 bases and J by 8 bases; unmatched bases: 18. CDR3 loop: CASSPGTALDIDEQFF. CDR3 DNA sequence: TGTGCCAGTTCCCCCGGGACAGCGTTAGACATCGATGAGCAGTTCTTC. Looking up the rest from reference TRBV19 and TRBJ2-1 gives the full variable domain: DGGITQSPKYLFRKEGQNVTLSCEQNLNHDAMYWYRQDPGQGLRLIYYSQIVNDFQKGDIAEGYSVSREKKESFPLTVTSAQKNPTAFYLCASSPGTALDIDEQFFGPGTRLTVL.

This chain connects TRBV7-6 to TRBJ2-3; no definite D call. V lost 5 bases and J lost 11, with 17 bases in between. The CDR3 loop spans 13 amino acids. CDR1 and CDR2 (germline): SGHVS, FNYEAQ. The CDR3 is CASSAPQNERQYF. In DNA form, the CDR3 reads TGTGCCAGCAGCGCCCCTCAAAATGAGAGGCAGTATTTT.

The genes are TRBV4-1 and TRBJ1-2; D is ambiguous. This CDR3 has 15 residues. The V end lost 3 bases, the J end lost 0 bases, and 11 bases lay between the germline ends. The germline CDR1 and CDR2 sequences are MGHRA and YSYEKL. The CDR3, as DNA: TGCGCCAGCAGCCAGCCCCAGGAAGCTAACTATGGCTACACCTTC. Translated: CASSQPQEANYGYTF.

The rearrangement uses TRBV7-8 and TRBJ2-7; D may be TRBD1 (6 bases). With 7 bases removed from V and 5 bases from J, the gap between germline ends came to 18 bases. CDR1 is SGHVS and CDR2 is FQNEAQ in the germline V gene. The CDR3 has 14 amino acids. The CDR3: CASNFRGFVNEQYF. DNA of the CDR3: TGTGCCAGCAATTTCAGGGGTTTTGTCAACGAGCAGTACTTC. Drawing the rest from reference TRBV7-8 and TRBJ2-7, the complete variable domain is GAGVSQSPRYKVAKRGQDVALRCDPISGHVSLFWYQQALGQGPEFLTYFQNEAQLDKSGLPSDRFFAERPEGSVSTLKIQRTQQEDSAVYLCASNFRGFVNEQYFGPGTRLTVT.

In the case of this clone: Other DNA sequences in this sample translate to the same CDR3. For the CDR3, the DNA is TGTGCCAGCAGCCTCCTTAGCTCCTACAATGAGCAGTTCTTC. It specifies CASSLLSSYNEQFF. The J gene is TRBJ2-1, the V gene TRBV7-9; D is undetermined. The CDR3 has 14 amino acids. CDR1 and CDR2 from the germline V gene are SEHNR and FQNEAQ (reference sequence). The V end lost 5 bases, the J end lost 0 bases, and 8 bases lay between the germline ends.

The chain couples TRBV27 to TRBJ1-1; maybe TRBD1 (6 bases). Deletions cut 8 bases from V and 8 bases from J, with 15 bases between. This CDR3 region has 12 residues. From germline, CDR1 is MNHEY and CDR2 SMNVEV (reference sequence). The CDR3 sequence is CASCAGRGEAFF. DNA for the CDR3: TGTGCCAGCTGTGCCGGAAGGGGGGAAGCTTTCTTT.

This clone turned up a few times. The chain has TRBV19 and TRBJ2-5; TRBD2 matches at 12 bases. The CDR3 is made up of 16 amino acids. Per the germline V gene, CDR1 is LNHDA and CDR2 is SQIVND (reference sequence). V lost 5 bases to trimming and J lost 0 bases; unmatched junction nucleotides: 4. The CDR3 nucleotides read TGTGCCAGTAGTCGACTAGCGGGAGCCAACCAAGAGACCCAGTACTTC. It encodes CASSRLAGANQETQYF.

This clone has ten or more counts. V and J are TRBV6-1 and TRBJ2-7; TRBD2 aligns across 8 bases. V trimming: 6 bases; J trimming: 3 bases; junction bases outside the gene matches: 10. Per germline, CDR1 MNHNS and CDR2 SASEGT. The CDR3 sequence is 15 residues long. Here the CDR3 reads CASRPPGGGVYEQYF. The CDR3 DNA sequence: TGTGCCAGCAGACCCCCCGGGGGGGGTGTCTACGAGCAGTACTTC.

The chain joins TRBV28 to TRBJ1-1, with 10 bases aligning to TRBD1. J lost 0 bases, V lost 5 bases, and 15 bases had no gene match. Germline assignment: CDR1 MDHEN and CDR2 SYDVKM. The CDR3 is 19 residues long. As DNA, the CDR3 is TGTGCCAGCAGTCTGATCCTACAGACAGGGGGCTTGCTGAACACTGAAGCTTTCTTT. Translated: CASSLILQTGGLLNTEAFF.

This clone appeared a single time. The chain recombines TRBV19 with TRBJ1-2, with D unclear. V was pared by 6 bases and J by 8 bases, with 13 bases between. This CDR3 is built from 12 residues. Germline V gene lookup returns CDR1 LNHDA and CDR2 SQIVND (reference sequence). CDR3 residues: CASSRTAEGYTF. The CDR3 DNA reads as TGTGCCAGTAGCAGGACTGCTGAAGGCTACACCTTC.

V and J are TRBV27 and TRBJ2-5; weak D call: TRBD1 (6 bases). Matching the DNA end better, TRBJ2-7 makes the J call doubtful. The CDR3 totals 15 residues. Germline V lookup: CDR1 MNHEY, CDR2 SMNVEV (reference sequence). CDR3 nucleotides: TGTGCCAGCAGTTTATTCCCAGGGGACTCCTACGAGCAGTACTTC. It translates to CASSLFPGDSYEQYF.

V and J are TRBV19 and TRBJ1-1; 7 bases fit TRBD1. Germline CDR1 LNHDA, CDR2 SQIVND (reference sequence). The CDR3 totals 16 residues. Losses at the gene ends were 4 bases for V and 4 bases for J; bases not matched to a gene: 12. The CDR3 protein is CASSRSFEGAPTEAFF. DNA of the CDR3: TGTGCCAGTAGTAGGTCGTTTGAGGGGGCGCCCACTGAAGCTTTCTTT.

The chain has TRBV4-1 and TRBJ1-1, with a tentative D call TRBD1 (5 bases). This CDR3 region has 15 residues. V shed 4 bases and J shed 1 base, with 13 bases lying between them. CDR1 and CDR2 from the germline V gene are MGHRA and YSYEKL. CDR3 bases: TGCGCCAGCAGCCGACCAGGGTCTACGAACACTGAAGCTTTCTTT. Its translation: CASSRPGSTNTEAFF.

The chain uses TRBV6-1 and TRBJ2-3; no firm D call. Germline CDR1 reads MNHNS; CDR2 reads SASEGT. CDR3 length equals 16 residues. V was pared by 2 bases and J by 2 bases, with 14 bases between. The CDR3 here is CASSELGFIPTDTQYF. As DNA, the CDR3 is TGTGCCAGCAGTGAACTGGGGTTTATTCCCACAGATACGCAGTATTTT.

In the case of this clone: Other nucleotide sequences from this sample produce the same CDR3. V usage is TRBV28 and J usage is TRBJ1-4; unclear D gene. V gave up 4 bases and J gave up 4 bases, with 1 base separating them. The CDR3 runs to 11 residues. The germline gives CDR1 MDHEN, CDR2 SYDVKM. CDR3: CASSYNEKLFF. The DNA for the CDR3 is TGTGCCAGCAGTTATAATGAAAAACTGTTTTTT.

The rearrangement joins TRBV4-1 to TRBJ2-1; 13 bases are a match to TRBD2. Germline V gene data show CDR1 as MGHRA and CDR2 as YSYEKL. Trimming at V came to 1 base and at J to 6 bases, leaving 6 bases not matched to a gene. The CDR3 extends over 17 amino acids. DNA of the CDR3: TGCGCCAGCAGCCAAGCTCTGGGACTAGCGGGATCCAATGAGCAGTTCTTC. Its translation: CASSQALGLAGSNEQFF.